This T cell receptor beta chain was recovered during a study of T-cell memory formation after mild COVID-19. The trim removed 4 bases at V and 5 bases at J, leaving 10 bases unmatched. This CDR3 comprises 16 residues. Germline V gene data show CDR1 as SGHRS and CDR2 as YFSETQ. Whole-study findings and limits: Later expanders leaned toward CD4+, whereas clones contracting from day 15 to 85 were balanced CD4/CD8.

TCRdb passed the 5' RACE reads through MiXCR, listing each CDR3 protein once. The sample has approximately 260,000 distinct CDR3 sequences; roughly 17% are singletons. Of note for this clonotype: What it recognizes is unknown.

The genes are TRBV5-1 and TRBJ2-5, with 11 bases lining up with TRBD1. The clonotype was recovered from a man between 18 and 35 years old who had mild COVID-19 (a few samples of this study predate the infection). Cell type and time point are not known. Source material: PBMCs or a T cell subset sorted from them (not recorded which). CDR3 nucleotide sequence: TGCGCCAGCAGCCAAGGGACAGGGGGTCATATTGAGACCCAGTACTTC. Translation gives CASSQGTGGHIETQYF. Filled out from reference TRBV5-1 and TRBJ2-5, the complete variable domain reads KAGVTQTPRYLIKTRGQQVTLSCSPISGHRSVSWYQQTPGQGLQFLFEYFSETQRNKGNFPGRFSGRQFSNSRSEMNVSTLELGDSALYLCASSQGTGGHIETQYFGPGTRLLVL.